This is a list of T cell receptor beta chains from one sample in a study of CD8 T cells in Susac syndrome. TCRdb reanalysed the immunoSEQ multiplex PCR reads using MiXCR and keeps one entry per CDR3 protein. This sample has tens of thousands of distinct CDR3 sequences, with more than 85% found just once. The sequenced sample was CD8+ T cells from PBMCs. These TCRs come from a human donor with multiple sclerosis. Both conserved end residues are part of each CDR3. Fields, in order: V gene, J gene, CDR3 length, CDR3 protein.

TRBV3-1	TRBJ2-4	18	CASSQGSFAGDPKNIQYF
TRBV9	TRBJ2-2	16	CASSVDRGPNTGELFF
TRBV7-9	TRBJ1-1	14	CASRKEGAYTEAFF
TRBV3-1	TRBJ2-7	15	CASSQESRGDYEQYF
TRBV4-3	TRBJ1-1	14	CASSQDRMNTEAFF
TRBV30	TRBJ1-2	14	CAWSVVRVSYGYTF
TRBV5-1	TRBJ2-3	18	CASSLWNRAGGRTDTQYF
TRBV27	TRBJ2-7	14	CASSLGGVFDEQYF
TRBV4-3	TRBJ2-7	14	CASSPGTGDLEQYF
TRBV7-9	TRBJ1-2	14	CASSLPGVRDGYTF
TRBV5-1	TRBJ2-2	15	CASSLGTVVTGELFF
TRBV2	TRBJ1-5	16	CASSADRSFRNQPQHF
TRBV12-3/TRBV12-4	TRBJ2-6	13	CAIAGAGANVLTF
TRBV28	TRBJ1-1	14	CASSFQGAGTEAFF
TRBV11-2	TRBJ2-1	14	CASTPPGNTNEQFF
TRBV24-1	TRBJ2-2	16	CATSDLDPEDTGELFF
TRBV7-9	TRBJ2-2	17	CASSLVGPEVNTGELFF
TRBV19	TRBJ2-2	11	CASYGTGELFF
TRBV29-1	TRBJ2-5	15	CSSGTHSFGGVTQYF
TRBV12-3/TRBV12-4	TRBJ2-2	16	CASKKLGQGLTGELFF
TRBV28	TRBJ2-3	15	CASSSRLDLTDTQYF
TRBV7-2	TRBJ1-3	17	CASSKNPGQLSGNTIYF
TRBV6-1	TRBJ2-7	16	CASSALSGISSYEQYF
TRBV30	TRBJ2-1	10	CAWRSGEQFF
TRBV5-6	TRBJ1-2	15	CASSLLPKGSDGYTF
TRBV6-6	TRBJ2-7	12	CASTLDGYEQYF
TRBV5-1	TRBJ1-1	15	CASSLEWAMNTEAFF
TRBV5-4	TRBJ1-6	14	CASSVQGAASPLHF
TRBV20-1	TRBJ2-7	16	CSASSPGLSELGEQYF
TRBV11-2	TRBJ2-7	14	CASSLQGLVNEQYF
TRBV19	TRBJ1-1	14	CASSITHAYTEAFF
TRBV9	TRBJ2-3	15	CASSLGAREADTQYF
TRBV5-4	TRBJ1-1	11	CASMGNTEAFF
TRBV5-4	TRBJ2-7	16	CASSLLSGGASYEQYF
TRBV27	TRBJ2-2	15	CASSSRTGNTGELFF
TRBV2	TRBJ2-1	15	CASSERGGLYNEQFF
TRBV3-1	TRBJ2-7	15	CASSPTSWQGHEQYF
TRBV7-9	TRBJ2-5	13	CASSSPPKETQYF
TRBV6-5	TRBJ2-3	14	CASSPGTRTDTQYF
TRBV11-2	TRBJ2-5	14	CASSLGFPGETQYF
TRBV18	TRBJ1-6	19	CASSPAERGGSLYNSPLHF
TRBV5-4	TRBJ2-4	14	CASSLGTGGNIQYF